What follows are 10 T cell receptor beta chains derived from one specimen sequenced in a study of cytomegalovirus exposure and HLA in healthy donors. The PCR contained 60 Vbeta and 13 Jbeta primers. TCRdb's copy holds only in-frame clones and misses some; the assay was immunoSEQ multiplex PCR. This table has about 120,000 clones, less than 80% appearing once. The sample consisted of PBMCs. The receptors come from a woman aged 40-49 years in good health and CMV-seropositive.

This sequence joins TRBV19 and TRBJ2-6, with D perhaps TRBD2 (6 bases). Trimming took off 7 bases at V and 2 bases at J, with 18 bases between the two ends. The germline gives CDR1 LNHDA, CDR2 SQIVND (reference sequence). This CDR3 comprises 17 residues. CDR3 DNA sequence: TGTGCCAGTACCTCAATGGGGAGGTTGGCTGGGGCCAACGTCCTGACTTTC. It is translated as CASTSMGRLAGANVLTF.

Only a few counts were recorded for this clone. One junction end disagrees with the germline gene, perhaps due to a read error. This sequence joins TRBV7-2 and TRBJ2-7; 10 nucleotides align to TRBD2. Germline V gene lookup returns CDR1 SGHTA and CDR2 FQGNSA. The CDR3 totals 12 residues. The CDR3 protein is CSSSGRAYEQYF. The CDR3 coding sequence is TGTTCCAGCAGCGGGAGGGCCTACGAGCAGTACTTC.

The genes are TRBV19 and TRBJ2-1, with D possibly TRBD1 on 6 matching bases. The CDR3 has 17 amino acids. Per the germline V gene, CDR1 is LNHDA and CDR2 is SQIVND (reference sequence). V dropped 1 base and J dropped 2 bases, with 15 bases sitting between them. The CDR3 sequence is CASSIGQDIVAYNEQFF. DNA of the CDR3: TGTGCCAGTAGTATAGGACAGGATATCGTGGCCTACAATGAGCAGTTCTTC.

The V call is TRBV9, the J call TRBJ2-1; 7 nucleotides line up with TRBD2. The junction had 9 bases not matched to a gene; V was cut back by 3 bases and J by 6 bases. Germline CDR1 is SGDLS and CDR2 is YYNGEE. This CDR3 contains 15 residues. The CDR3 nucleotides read TGTGCCAGCAGCGCGAGGGGACTACAGAGCAATGAGCAGTTCTTC. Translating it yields CASSARGLQSNEQFF.

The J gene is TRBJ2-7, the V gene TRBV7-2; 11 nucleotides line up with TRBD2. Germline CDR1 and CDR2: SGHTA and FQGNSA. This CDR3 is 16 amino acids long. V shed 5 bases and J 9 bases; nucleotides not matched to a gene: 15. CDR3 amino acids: CASSPRASGRHSGQYF. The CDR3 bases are TGTGCCAGCAGCCCCCGGGCTAGCGGGAGGCACAGTGGGCAGTACTTC. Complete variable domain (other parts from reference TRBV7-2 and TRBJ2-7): GAGVSQSPSNKVTEKGKDVELRCDPISGHTALYWYRQSLGQGLEFLIYFQGNSAPDKSGLPSDRFSAERTGGSVSTLTIQRTQQEDSAVYLCASSPRASGRHSGQYFGPGTRLTVT.

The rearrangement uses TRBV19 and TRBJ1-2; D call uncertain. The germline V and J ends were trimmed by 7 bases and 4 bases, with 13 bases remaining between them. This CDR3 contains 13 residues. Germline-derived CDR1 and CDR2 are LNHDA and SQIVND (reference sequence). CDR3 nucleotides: TGTGCCAGTACCAACAGTCCCCTCTATGGCTACACCTTC. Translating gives CASTNSPLYGYTF.

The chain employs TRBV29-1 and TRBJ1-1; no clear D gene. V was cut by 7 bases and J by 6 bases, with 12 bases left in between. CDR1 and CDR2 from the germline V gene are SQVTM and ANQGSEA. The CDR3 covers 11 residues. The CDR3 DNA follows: TGCAGCGCCTTTGAGGGCGCTGAAGCTTTCTTT. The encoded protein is CSAFEGAEAFF.

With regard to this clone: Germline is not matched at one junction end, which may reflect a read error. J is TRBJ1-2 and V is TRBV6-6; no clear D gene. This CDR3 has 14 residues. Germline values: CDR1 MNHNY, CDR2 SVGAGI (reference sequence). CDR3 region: CASSYVFGYYGYTF. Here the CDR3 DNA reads TGTGCCAGCAGTTACGTCTTCGGCTACTATGGCTATACCTTC.

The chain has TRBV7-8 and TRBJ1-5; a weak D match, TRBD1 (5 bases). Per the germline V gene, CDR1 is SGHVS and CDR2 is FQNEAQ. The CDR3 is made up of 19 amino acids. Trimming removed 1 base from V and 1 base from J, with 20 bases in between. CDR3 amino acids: CASSLERGDVLLSNQPQHF. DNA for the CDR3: TGTGCCAGCAGCTTAGAGCGGGGGGATGTCCTTCTGAGCAATCAGCCCCAGCATTTT.

In nucleotides, the CDR3 is TGTGCCAGCGCCGACCGGGGGTACAATCAGCCCCAGCATTTT. Translation: CASADRGYNQPQHF. The J gene is TRBJ1-5, the V gene TRBV27; D is perhaps TRBD1 (5 bases). The V and J ends lost 8 bases and 3 bases respectively, with 14 bases between them. Germline values: CDR1 MNHEY, CDR2 SMNVEV (reference sequence). There are 14 residues in the CDR3.